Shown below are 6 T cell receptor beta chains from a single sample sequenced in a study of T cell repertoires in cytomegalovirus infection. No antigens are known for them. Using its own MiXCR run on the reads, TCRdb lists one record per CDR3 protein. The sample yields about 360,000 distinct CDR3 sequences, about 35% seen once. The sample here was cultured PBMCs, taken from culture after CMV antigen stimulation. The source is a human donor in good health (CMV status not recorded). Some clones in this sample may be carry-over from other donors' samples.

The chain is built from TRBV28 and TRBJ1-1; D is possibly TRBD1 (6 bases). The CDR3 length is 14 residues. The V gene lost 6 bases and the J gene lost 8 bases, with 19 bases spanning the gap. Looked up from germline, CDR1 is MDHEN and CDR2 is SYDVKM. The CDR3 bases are TGTGCCAGCAGGTCACAGGGTCGGTCTTCAGAAGCTTTCTTT. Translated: CASRSQGRSSEAFF.

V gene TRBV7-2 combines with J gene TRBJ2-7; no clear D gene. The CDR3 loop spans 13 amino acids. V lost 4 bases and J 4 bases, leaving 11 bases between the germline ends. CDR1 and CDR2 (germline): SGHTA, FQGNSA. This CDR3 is CASSSRAIYEQYF. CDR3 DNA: TGTGCCAGCAGCTCCCGGGCCATTTACGAGCAGTACTTC.

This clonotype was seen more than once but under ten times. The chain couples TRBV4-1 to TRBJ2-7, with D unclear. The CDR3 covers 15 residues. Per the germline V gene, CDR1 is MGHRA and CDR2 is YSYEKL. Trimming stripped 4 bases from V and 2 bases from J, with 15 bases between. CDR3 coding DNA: TGCGCCAGCAGCCCGTCCGCCAGTGTAGCCTACGAGCAGTACGTC. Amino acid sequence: CASSPSASVAYEQYV.

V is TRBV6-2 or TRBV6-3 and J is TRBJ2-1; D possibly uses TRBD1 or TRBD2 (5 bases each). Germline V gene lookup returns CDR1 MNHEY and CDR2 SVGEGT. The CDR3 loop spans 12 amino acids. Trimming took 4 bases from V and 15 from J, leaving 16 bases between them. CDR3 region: CASSLRRGVPFF. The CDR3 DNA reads TGTGCCAGCAGTTTGCGTAGGGGAGTTCCGTTCTTC.

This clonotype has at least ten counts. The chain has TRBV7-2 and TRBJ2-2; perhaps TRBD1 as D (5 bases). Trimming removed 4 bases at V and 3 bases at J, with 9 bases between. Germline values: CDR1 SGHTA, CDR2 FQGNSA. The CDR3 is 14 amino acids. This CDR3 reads CASSSRQYTGELFF. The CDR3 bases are TGTGCCAGCAGCTCACGACAGTACACCGGGGAGCTGTTTTTT.

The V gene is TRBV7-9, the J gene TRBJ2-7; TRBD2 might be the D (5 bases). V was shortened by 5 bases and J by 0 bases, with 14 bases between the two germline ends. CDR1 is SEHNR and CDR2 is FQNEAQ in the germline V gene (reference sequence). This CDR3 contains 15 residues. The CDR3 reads CASSLYERTSYEQYF. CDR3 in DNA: TGTGCCAGCAGCCTGTATGAGCGGACCTCCTACGAGCAGTACTTC.